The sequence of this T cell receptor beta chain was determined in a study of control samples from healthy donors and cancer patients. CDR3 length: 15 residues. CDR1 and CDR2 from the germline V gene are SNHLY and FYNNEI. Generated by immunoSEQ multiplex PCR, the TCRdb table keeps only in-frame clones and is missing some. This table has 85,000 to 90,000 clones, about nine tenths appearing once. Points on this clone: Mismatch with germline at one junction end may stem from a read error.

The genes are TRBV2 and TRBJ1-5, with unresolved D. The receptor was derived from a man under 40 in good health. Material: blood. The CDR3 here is CASSLGGRTNHPQHF. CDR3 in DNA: TGTGCCAGCAGTTTAGGAGGGAGAACTAATCATCCCCAGCATTTT.